The 6 T cell receptor beta chains presented below share a single source sample, sequenced in a study of blood T cell repertoires in COVID-19. Sequencing was performed with immunoSEQ multiplex PCR; in TCRdb, only in-frame clones are kept and a portion is missing. The sample has 150,000 to 200,000 clones, 79% seen once. The sequenced material came from peripheral blood. The source of these receptors is a man in his sixties with active or convalescent COVID-19.

The chain couples TRBV2 to TRBJ1-1; D is uncertain. Germline V gives CDR1 SNHLY, CDR2 FYNNEI. V was shortened by 7 bases and J by 7 bases, with 16 bases between the two germline ends. The CDR3 has 13 residues. DNA of the CDR3: TGTGCCAGCACCGAGGGAGCGGAGCATGAAGCTTTCTTT. Protein product: CASTEGAEHEAFF.

CDR3 loop: CASSSRDREGEQYF. CDR3 sequence (DNA): TGTGCCAGCAGTTCCCGGGACAGGGAAGGCGAGCAGTACTTC. The chain has TRBV28 and TRBJ2-7; 9 positions agree with TRBD1. Looked up from germline, CDR1 is MDHEN and CDR2 is SYDVKM. This CDR3 has 14 residues. The V gene end was trimmed by 4 bases and the J gene end by 6 bases; junction bases not matched to a gene: 7.

The chain employs TRBV2 and TRBJ2-5; perhaps TRBD2 as D (5 bases). V lost 4 bases and J lost 1, with 7 bases in between. Germline CDR1 and CDR2: SNHLY and FYNNEI. This CDR3 has 13 amino acids. The CDR3 sequence: CASSGETQETQYF. CDR3 coding DNA: TGTGCCAGCAGTGGGGAGACCCAAGAGACCCAGTACTTC.

The genes are TRBV18 and TRBJ1-4; D is possibly TRBD1 (5 bases). This CDR3 contains 15 residues. Deletions cut 0 bases from V and 4 bases from J, with 9 bases between. Per germline, CDR1 KGHSH and CDR2 LQKENI. The CDR3 nucleotides are TGTGCCAGCTCACCACCGGGGCAGGTTAATGAAAAACTGTTTTTT. It specifies CASSPPGQVNEKLFF.

The chain is built from TRBV5-1 and TRBJ1-1, with a tentative D call TRBD1 (6 bases). Per the germline V gene, CDR1 is SGHRS and CDR2 is YFSETQ. This CDR3 has 13 residues. Between the trimmed V and J ends, which lost 3 bases and 5 bases, there was a span of 11 bases. The CDR3 reads CASSSRGGTEAFF. The CDR3 DNA sequence: TGCGCCAGCAGCTCCAGGGGAGGGACTGAAGCTTTCTTT.

The rearrangement links TRBV28 to TRBJ1-5; 9 bases fit TRBD1. Germline V gene lookup returns CDR1 MDHEN and CDR2 SYDVKM. Trimming removed 6 bases from V and 0 bases from J; junction bases left unmatched: 6. This CDR3 spans 16 amino acids. Written as DNA, the CDR3 is TGTGCCAGCAGGAGGACAGGGGCCTATAGCAATCAGCCCCAGCATTTT. Translated: CASRRTGAYSNQPQHF.